Listed here are 22 T cell receptor beta chains from one sample, sequenced in a study of identical twins. TCRdb passed the 5' RACE reads through MiXCR, listing each CDR3 protein once. The table includes 500,000 or so distinct CDR3 sequences, around an eighth detected once. In addition, the sample was reused for a study of yellow fever vaccine responses in identical twins.

Input material: CD4+ T cells sorted from blood. These receptor sequences come from a woman between 18 and 29 years old in good health.

The rearrangement joins TRBV2 to TRBJ2-5, with TRBD1 matching over 7 bases. Germline-derived CDR1 and CDR2 are SNHLY and FYNNEI. The trim removed 6 bases at V and 4 bases at J, leaving 8 bases unmatched. The CDR3 extends over 14 amino acids. For the CDR3, the DNA is TGTGCCAGCAGGGAGACAGGGCCTCGAGAGACCCAGTACTTC. It codes for CASRETGPRETQYF.

This clonotype was seen a handful of times. V usage is TRBV6-2 or TRBV6-3 and J usage is TRBJ2-2; D perhaps matches TRBD1 (5 bases). The V gene lost 4 bases and the J gene lost 3 bases, with 15 bases spanning the gap. Germline-derived CDR1 and CDR2 are MNHEY and SVGEGT. The CDR3 is 16 residues long. The CDR3 DNA follows: TGTGCCAGCAGTTTAGCAGGGAAGATGTACACCGGGGAGCTGTTTTTT. As protein: CASSLAGKMYTGELFF.

The chain employs TRBV4-1 and TRBJ2-1; maybe TRBD1 (6 bases). The length of the CDR3 is 14 residues. Germline CDR1 MGHRA, CDR2 YSYEKL. Trimming stripped 2 bases from V and 6 bases from J, with 11 bases between. CDR3 coding DNA: TGCGCCAGCAGCCAAATCCGGGACATCAATGAGCAGTTCTTC. Protein product: CASSQIRDINEQFF.

V is TRBV11-2 and J is TRBJ2-1; 7 positions agree with TRBD2. Germline V lookup: CDR1 SGHAT, CDR2 FQNNGV. J gave up 4 bases and V 2 bases, and 14 bases lay outside the gene matches. The CDR3 extends over 18 amino acids. Here the CDR3 reads CASSLMGGVAGYYNEQFF. CDR3 nucleotide sequence: TGTGCCAGCAGCTTAATGGGGGGGGTAGCGGGCTATTACAATGAGCAGTTCTTC. The complete variable domain, with remaining parts taken from reference TRBV11-2 and TRBJ2-1, reads EAGVAQSPRYKIIEKRQSVAFWCNPISGHATLYWYQQILGQGPKLLIQFQNNGVVDDSQLPKDRFSAERLKGVDSTLKIQPAKLEDSAVYLCASSLMGGVAGYYNEQFFGPGTRLTVL.

The chain joins TRBV7-9 to TRBJ1-5; D gene ambiguous. From germline, CDR1 is SEHNR and CDR2 FQNEAQ (reference sequence). Trimming removed 1 base at V and 5 bases at J, with 6 bases between. CDR3 size: 13 residues. Here the CDR3 DNA reads TGTGCCAGCAGCTTAGAAGGATATCAGCCCCAGCATTTT. It specifies CASSLEGYQPQHF.

The chain combines TRBV14 with TRBJ1-1; D gene ambiguous. The V gene's germline CDR1 is SGHDN and CDR2 FVKESK. CDR3 size: 14 residues. V dropped 3 bases and J dropped 1 base, with 9 bases sitting between them. The CDR3 DNA follows: TGTGCCAGCAGCCAGGTAGTTGGGAACACTGAAGCTTTCTTT. Protein sequence: CASSQVVGNTEAFF.

This clonotype showed up many times. The chain combines TRBV10-3 with TRBJ2-1, with D possibly being TRBD1 (6 bases). The CDR3 runs 11 residues. Germline CDR1 and CDR2: ENHRY and SYGVKD. V lost 4 bases, J lost 10 bases, and 8 bases lay in between. CDR3 nucleotide sequence: TGTGCCATCAGTGTCACAGGGGAGCAGTTCTTC. Translated: CAISVTGEQFF.

This clonotype was counted many times. This rearrangement joins TRBV10-3 to TRBJ2-5; 13 bases map to TRBD2. CDR1 is ENHRY and CDR2 is SYGVKD in the germline V gene. Trimming took 11 bases from V and 2 from J; bases not matched to a gene: 11. The CDR3 spans 16 residues. Here the CDR3 DNA reads TGTGCCTTATCCGGACTAGCGGGAGCCGTTCAAGAGACCCAGTACTTC. Protein: CALSGLAGAVQETQYF.

The rearrangement joins TRBV5-6 to TRBJ2-2; D perhaps matches TRBD2 (6 bases). The CDR3 runs 16 residues. Germline CDR1 and CDR2: SGHDT and YYEEEE. V lost 4 bases and J 1 base, leaving 14 bases between the germline ends. This CDR3 is CASSLSGSGNTGELFF. The CDR3, as DNA: TGTGCCAGCAGCCTCAGTGGTAGCGGGAACACCGGGGAGCTGTTTTTT.

This chain joins TRBV2 and TRBJ2-7; D may be TRBD1 (5 bases). With 11 bases removed from V and 3 bases from J, the gap between germline ends came to 32 bases. Germline loops: CDR1 SNHLY, CDR2 FYNNEI. This CDR3 has 18 amino acids. This CDR3 is CACGAYRTTLIGDYEQYF. In DNA, the CDR3 is TGTGCCTGCGGAGCGTACAGGACAACCCTAATAGGGGACTACGAGCAGTACTTC.

This clonotype was picked up a small number of times. J is TRBJ2-2 and V is TRBV3-1, with TRBD2 identical over 10 bases. V trimming: 2 bases; J trimming: 5 bases; junction bases outside the gene matches: 8. This CDR3 contains 17 residues. From germline, CDR1 is LGHDT and CDR2 YNNKEL (reference sequence). CDR3 protein: CASSQIASGSGTGELFF. CDR3 sequence (DNA): TGTGCCAGCAGCCAAATAGCTAGCGGGAGCGGGACCGGGGAGCTGTTTTTT. Using reference TRBV3-1 and TRBJ2-2 for the parts outside the CDR3, the full variable domain is DTAVSQTPKYLVTQMGNDKSIKCEQNLGHDTMYWYKQDSKKFLKIMFSYNNKELIINETVPNRFSPKSPDKAHLNLHINSLELGDSAVYFCASSQIASGSGTGELFFGEGSRLTVL.

The chain links TRBV3-1 to TRBJ2-3, with D possibly being TRBD2 (5 bases). CDR1 LGHDT and CDR2 YNNKEL come from the germline V gene (reference sequence). Trimming took off 5 bases at V and 7 bases at J, with 13 bases between the two ends. The CDR3 loop spans 13 amino acids. This CDR3 reads CASSATSRNTQYF. The CDR3 nucleotides read TGTGCCAGCAGCGCTACTAGTAGAAATACGCAGTATTTT.

This clonotype was seen a handful of times. The rearrangement links TRBV30 to TRBJ2-1, with D perhaps being TRBD1 or TRBD2 (5 bases each). The germline gives CDR1 GTSNPN, CDR2 SVGIG (reference sequence). V lost 5 bases to trimming and J lost 4 bases, with 21 bases between them. The CDR3 spans 16 residues. This chain's CDR3 is CAWVPGTTPLYNEQFF. The CDR3 DNA is TGTGCCTGGGTGCCCGGGACCACTCCCTTATACAATGAGCAGTTCTTC. Together with reference TRBV30 and TRBJ2-1, the CDR3 gives the full variable domain: SQTIHQWPATLVQPVGSPLSLECTVEGTSNPNLYWYRQAAGRGLQLLFYSVGIGQISSEVPQNLSASRPQDRQFILSSKKLLLSDSGFYLCAWVPGTTPLYNEQFFGPGTRLTVL.

V and J are TRBV3-1 and TRBJ2-3; tentative D call: TRBD1 (5 bases). Trimming took 8 bases from V and 5 from J, leaving 17 bases between them. CDR3 length: 14 amino acids. Germline V gene sequence: CDR1 LGHDT, CDR2 YNNKEL (reference sequence). The CDR3 protein is CASGDGALGDTQYF. CDR3 bases: TGTGCCAGCGGAGATGGGGCCCTCGGAGATACGCAGTATTTT.

The V gene is TRBV10-3, the J gene TRBJ2-2; possible D gene TRBD1, 8 bases. Trimming cost V 4 bases and J 4 bases, with 19 bases left between them. CDR3 size: 17 residues. Looked up from germline, CDR1 is ENHRY and CDR2 is SYGVKD. The CDR3 here is CAISGLMTGEGTGELFF. CDR3 nucleotide sequence: TGTGCCATCAGTGGTTTAATGACAGGGGAGGGCACCGGGGAGCTGTTTTTT.

The chain uses TRBV18 and TRBJ1-6, with TRBD1 matching 9 bases. V lost 2 bases and J lost 10; bases outside the gene matches: 9. The CDR3 totals 16 residues. Germline lookup yields CDR1 KGHSH and CDR2 LQKENI. The CDR3 DNA is TGTGCCAGCTCACCAACTGGGGACAGGGCAAAATCACCCCTCCACTTT. This gives the protein CASSPTGDRAKSPLHF.

This clonotype turned up a few times. The V gene is TRBV7-9, the J gene TRBJ1-5, with 8 bases identical to TRBD1. The CDR3 loop spans 15 amino acids. Germline CDR1 reads SEHNR; CDR2 reads FQNEAQ (reference sequence). Losses at the gene ends were 1 base for V and 6 bases for J; bases not matched to a gene: 5. CDR3 in amino acids: CASSLGTGITQPQHF. For the CDR3, the DNA is TGTGCCAGCAGCTTAGGGACAGGGATTACTCAGCCCCAGCATTTT.

The rearrangement uses TRBV11-1 and TRBJ2-1; D is unresolved. Germline values: CDR1 SGHAT, CDR2 FQDESV (reference sequence). Trimming took off 4 bases at V and 0 bases at J, with 19 bases between the two ends. The length of the CDR3 is 18 residues. The CDR3 reads CASSSTFARLSSYNEQFF. CDR3 DNA: TGTGCCAGCAGCTCCACTTTTGCAAGACTTAGCTCCTACAATGAGCAGTTCTTC.

This clonotype was counted between two and nine times. The gene calls are TRBV7-2 and TRBJ2-1; no clear D. V lost 0 bases and J lost 11, with 8 bases in between. Germline lookup yields CDR1 SGHTA and CDR2 FQGNSA. This CDR3 contains 12 residues. CDR3 sequence reads: CASSLALWKQFF. CDR3 DNA: TGTGCCAGCAGCTTAGCCTTGTGGAAGCAGTTCTTC.

This clonotype was seen a few times. This sequence joins TRBV12-3 or TRBV12-4 and TRBJ2-7, with 8 bases fitting TRBD1. This CDR3 is built from 15 residues. With 1 base clipped from V and 4 bases from J, the junction kept 6 bases outside the gene matches. CDR3 region: CASSLGNRGRYEQYF. The CDR3 region has the DNA TGTGCCAGCAGTTTAGGAAACAGGGGGAGGTACGAGCAGTACTTC.

The chain recombines TRBV6-2 or TRBV6-3 with TRBJ2-5, with a tentative D call TRBD1 (6 bases). V was cut by 2 bases and J by 0 bases, with 10 bases left in between. The CDR3 totals 15 residues. Looked up from germline, CDR1 is MNHEY and CDR2 is SVGEGT. The CDR3 nucleotides are TGTGCCAGCAGTTACGAGACAGGATACCAAGAGACCCAGTACTTC. Its protein is CASSYETGYQETQYF.

This clonotype was detected only a few times. The chain joins TRBV27 to TRBJ2-5; a possible D gene is TRBD1 (6 bases). V shed 4 bases and J shed 4 bases, with 10 bases lying between them. The CDR3 has 13 residues. Germline V gene lookup returns CDR1 MNHEY and CDR2 SMNVEV (reference sequence). This CDR3 reads CASSSPDRETQYF. The CDR3 DNA reads as TGTGCCAGCAGTTCGCCGGACAGAGAGACCCAGTACTTC.